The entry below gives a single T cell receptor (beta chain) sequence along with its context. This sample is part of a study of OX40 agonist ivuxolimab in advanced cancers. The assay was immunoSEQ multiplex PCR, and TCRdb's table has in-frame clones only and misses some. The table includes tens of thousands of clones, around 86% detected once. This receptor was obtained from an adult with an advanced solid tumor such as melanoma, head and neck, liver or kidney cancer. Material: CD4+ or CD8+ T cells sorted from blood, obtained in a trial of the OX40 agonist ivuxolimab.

The CDR3 region is CSAGRQVEAFF. The CDR3 nucleotides read TGCAGTGCTGGTAGACAGGTTGAAGCTTTCTTT. The genes are TRBV20-1 and TRBJ1-1, with D possibly TRBD1 on 6 matching bases. Germline V gene data show CDR1 as DFQATT and CDR2 as SNEGSKA (reference sequence). The CDR3 is 11 residues long. Trimming removed 5 bases at V and 7 bases at J, with 11 bases between.